This TCR beta chain emerged from a study of T cell responses to AZD1222 COVID-19 vaccine. General observations from the study: Donors were mostly white British, more females; clonal diversity possibly underestimated. Repertoires were obtained solely post-peak T cell response. Nearly half of unique spike-specific TCRs reportedly avoided B.1.351 and B.1.1.7 mutated regions.

This CDR3 contains 15 residues. V lost 5 bases to trimming and J lost 5 bases; unmatched junction nucleotides: 9. CDR1 SQVTM and CDR2 ANQGSEA come from the germline V gene. Clones were sequenced by immunoSEQ multiplex PCR, and TCRdb holds only the in-frame ones, with some missing. The sample records approximately 49,000 clones, roughly three quarters being singletons. Comments on this clone: Its antigen remains unidentified.

This TCR derives from an adult in good health. Sequenced material: peripheral blood, taken on day 0 of MenACWY control vaccination. This chain links TRBV29-1 with TRBJ1-1; 12 nucleotides agree with TRBD1. The CDR3 region has the DNA TGCAGCGTTACCGGGACAGGGGGCTTGAGGACTGAAGCTTTCTTT. It yields the protein CSVTGTGGLRTEAFF.